A single T cell receptor beta chain is shown here with its context. Antigen unknown. The length of the CDR3 is 15 residues. CDR1 is SGHVS, CDR2 FQNEAQ, per germline. Trimming removed 2 bases at V and 4 bases at J, with 12 bases between. The data were taken from a study of CD8+CD57+ T cells in acquired aplastic anemia. Study results and caveats: Some 27 CD8+ CDR3 sequences were shared between patients and controls.

Investigators profiled TCR beta VDJ and CDR3 from genomic DNA template. TCRdb analysed the reads with MiXCR anew, one entry per CDR3 protein. The sample contains around 250,000 distinct CDR3 sequences, about 56% of which appear only once. The chain combines TRBV7-8 with TRBJ1-5; the D gene is possibly TRBD1 (5 bases). The source is a human donor with severe aplastic anemia or a healthy control (not recorded which). Sequencing used sorted CD4+, CD8+, or CD8+CD57+ T cells (not recorded which) from PBMCs. CDR3 DNA sequence: TGTGCCAGCAGCTTATCGACAGACCTAAATCAGCCCCAGCATTTT. Translated, it gives CASSLSTDLNQPQHF. Based on the CDR3 plus reference TRBV7-8 and TRBJ1-5, the full variable domain is GAGVSQSPRYKVAKRGQDVALRCDPISGHVSLFWYQQALGQGPEFLTYFQNEAQLDKSGLPSDRFFAERPEGSVSTLKIQRTQQEDSAVYLCASSLSTDLNQPQHFGDGTRLSIL.